Listed here are 24 T cell receptor beta chains from one sample, sequenced in a study of T-cell reconstitution after alpha-beta-depleted transplantation in children. Unique molecular identifiers were incorporated during preparation of the TCRbeta library. One entry per CDR3 protein results from TCRdb running MiXCR on the PCR reads. The sample consists of over 550,000 distinct CDR3 sequences, about 10% of them appearing once. The sample here was PBMCs from the stem cell graft donor, taken from the stem cell graft. Source of these receptors: a human donor who donated a stem cell graft to a child with acute myeloid leukemia.

The table lists this clonotype with a few counts. CDR3 nucleotide sequence: TGTGCCAGCAGCACAGGGACGGGACGGTCCTATGGCTACACCTTC. Its protein product is CASSTGTGRSYGYTF. The V gene is TRBV7-2, the J gene TRBJ1-2, with D perhaps TRBD1 (6 bases). V was clipped by 5 bases and J by 4 bases, with 17 bases between them. The CDR3 loop spans 15 amino acids. CDR1 SGHTA and CDR2 FQGNSA come from the germline V gene.

This clonotype has only a few counts. The rearrangement joins TRBV20-1 to TRBJ1-5, with TRBD1 identical over 9 bases. J gave up 7 bases and V 6 bases, and 7 bases lay outside the gene matches. Germline CDR1 reads DFQATT; CDR2 reads SNEGSKA (reference sequence). This CDR3 has 13 amino acids. In DNA form, the CDR3 reads TGCAGTGCAAGGCGACAGGGGGTGCAGCCCCAGCATTTT. Its translation: CSARRQGVQPQHF.

This clonotype was picked up many times. This chain uses TRBV7-8 with TRBJ2-7; D might be TRBD2 (6 bases). Germline values: CDR1 SGHVS, CDR2 FQNEAQ. The V gene lost 4 bases and the J gene lost 7 bases, with 26 bases spanning the gap. The CDR3 contains 17 residues. The CDR3 reads CASSSRSLADLPREQYF. The CDR3 coding sequence is TGTGCCAGCAGCTCCCGTTCCTTAGCGGACCTTCCTCGAGAGCAGTACTTC.

This clonotype was observed many times. The V gene is TRBV29-1, the J gene TRBJ2-2, with D uncertain. This CDR3 has 12 amino acids. Germline V gene sequence: CDR1 SQVTM, CDR2 ANQGSEA. V dropped 5 bases and J dropped 3 bases, with 7 bases sitting between them. CDR3 region: CSVKEYTGELFF. DNA of the CDR3: TGCAGCGTTAAGGAGTACACCGGGGAGCTGTTTTTT.

This chain links TRBV4-3 with TRBJ1-4, with 7 bases identical to TRBD1. In germline, CDR1 is LGHNA, CDR2 YSLEER. The ends lost 1 base at V and 7 bases at J; junction bases unmatched: 12. CDR3 length: 17 amino acids. CDR3 DNA sequence: TGCGCCAGCAGCCAAGCTCCAACAGGGGCCCGCGGTGAAAAACTGTTTTTT. Encoded protein: CASSQAPTGARGEKLFF.

This clonotype was seen ten or more times. The rearrangement uses TRBV20-1 and TRBJ2-3; TRBD2 might be the D (5 bases). The V end lost 6 bases, the J end lost 9 bases, and 13 bases lay between the germline ends. The CDR3 runs to 11 residues. The germline V gene encodes CDR1 DFQATT and CDR2 SNEGSKA (reference sequence). This CDR3 reads CSAVLGETQYF. The DNA of the CDR3 is TGCAGTGCCGTCTTGGGAGAGACGCAGTATTTT.

The chain recombines TRBV2 with TRBJ2-7; TRBD2 matches 9 bases. J was trimmed by 1 base and V by 2 bases; bases with no gene match: 3. This CDR3 spans 15 amino acids. The germline V gene has CDR1 SNHLY and CDR2 FYNNEI. CDR3 DNA: TGTGCCAGCAGTGAATATGCGGGAGGGTCCTACGAGCAGTACTTC. Translated: CASSEYAGGSYEQYF. Full variable domain (outside the CDR3, taken from reference TRBV2 and TRBJ2-7): EPEVTQTPSHQVTQMGQEVILRCVPISNHLYFYWYRQILGQKVEFLVSFYNNEISEKSEIFDDQFSVERPDGSNFTLKIRSTKLEDSAMYFCASSEYAGGSYEQYFGPGTRLTVT.

There are many counts of this clonotype. The V call is TRBV20-1, the J call TRBJ2-2, with a possible D match to TRBD1 (7 bases). With 6 bases removed from V and 1 base from J, the gap between germline ends came to 18 bases. The V gene's germline CDR1 is DFQATT and CDR2 SNEGSKA (reference sequence). This CDR3 region has 16 residues. The CDR3 nucleotides read TGCAGTGCCTCCCCGACAGGGAGGTTGAACACCGGGGAGCTGTTTTTT. Its protein product is CSASPTGRLNTGELFF.

This clonotype was seen more than once but under ten times. The chain is built from TRBV12-3 or TRBV12-4 and TRBJ1-5; D call uncertain. V lost 5 bases and J 3 bases, leaving 11 bases between the germline ends. The CDR3 is 14 residues long. The CDR3 DNA follows: TGTGCCAGCAGTCGGTCTGGGAACAATCAGCCCCAGCATTTT. This codes for CASSRSGNNQPQHF.

This clonotype occurred a few times. The chain has TRBV9 and TRBJ1-3, with 7 bases identical to TRBD1. Trimming at V came to 3 bases and at J to 2 bases, leaving 5 bases not matched to a gene. The CDR3 covers 15 residues. Per the germline V gene, CDR1 is SGDLS and CDR2 is YYNGEE. The CDR3 nucleotides are TGTGCCAGCAGCGGAGGGACAGATGCTGGAAACACCATATATTTT. Translated, it gives CASSGGTDAGNTIYF.

This clonotype has a count of ten or more. The rearrangement links TRBV28 to TRBJ1-5, with D maybe TRBD1 (6 bases). The CDR3 contains 12 residues. V lost 5 bases and J 7 bases, leaving 9 bases between the germline ends. CDR1 MDHEN and CDR2 SYDVKM come from the germline V gene. The CDR3 coding sequence is TGTGCCAGCAGTACAGGGCCCCAGCCCCAGCATTTT. Translating it yields CASSTGPQPQHF.

There are a few counts of this clonotype. The CDR3 reads CASSEYRGRSDTQYF. The DNA for the CDR3 is TGTGCCAGCAGTGAATACAGGGGAAGGTCAGATACGCAGTATTTT. This chain joins TRBV25-1 and TRBJ2-3, with D possibly TRBD1 on 6 matching bases. Germline CDR1 MGHDK, CDR2 SYGVNS. The CDR3 is 15 residues long. V dropped 0 bases and J dropped 4 bases, with 11 bases sitting between them.

CDR3 bases: TGTGCCAGCAAGAGAGGGGACAACTCCTACGAGCAGTACTTC. Translating gives CASKRGDNSYEQYF. The chain is built from TRBV6-2 or TRBV6-3 and TRBJ2-7, with a weak D call TRBD1 (6 bases). Per germline, CDR1 MNHEY and CDR2 SVGEGT. The CDR3 covers 14 residues. Trimming shortened V by 7 bases and J by 0 bases, and 13 bases separated the two germline ends.

The chain employs TRBV9 and TRBJ2-2; the D gene is possibly TRBD2 (5 bases). V shed 0 bases and J shed 3 bases, with 12 bases lying between them. The CDR3 loop spans 16 amino acids. Germline V lookup: CDR1 SGDLS, CDR2 YYNGEE. The CDR3 region has the DNA TGTGCCAGCAGCGTAGGGGTGGGAGCCGACACCGGGGAGCTGTTTTTT. As protein: CASSVGVGADTGELFF.

This clonotype was seen ten or more times. The V gene is TRBV28, the J gene TRBJ1-2, with 8 bases aligning to TRBD1. The CDR3 length is 14 residues. From germline, CDR1 is MDHEN and CDR2 SYDVKM. V shed 5 bases and J 4 bases; nucleotides not matched to a gene: 6. The CDR3 spells CASSDPGQAYGYTF. The CDR3 DNA follows: TGTGCCAGCAGTGACCCGGGACAGGCCTATGGCTACACCTTC.

The table lists this clonotype with a few counts. CDR3 DNA sequence: TGCAGTGCTCTAGGACTAGCGGGCCTCTACAATGAGCAGTTCTTC. Residues: CSALGLAGLYNEQFF. The chain links TRBV20-1 to TRBJ2-1, with 11 positions matching TRBD2. The CDR3 is made up of 15 amino acids. Germline V gene data show CDR1 as DFQATT and CDR2 as SNEGSKA (reference sequence). V shed 5 bases, J shed 3 bases, and the junction held 6 bases outside the gene matches.

V and J are TRBV20-1 and TRBJ1-2, with 8 bases matching TRBD1. The trim removed 4 bases at V and 2 bases at J, leaving 12 bases unmatched. CDR1 DFQATT and CDR2 SNEGSKA come from the germline V gene (reference sequence). This CDR3 has 16 residues. The CDR3 is CSANSPKGTGNYGYTF. The CDR3 DNA reads TGCAGTGCTAACAGTCCGAAAGGGACAGGAAACTATGGCTACACCTTC.

This clonotype was detected a few times. DNA for the CDR3: TGTGCCAGCAGTTACTCTAGCGGGAGGGCCTACAATGAGCAGTTCTTC. This codes for CASSYSSGRAYNEQFF. This chain joins TRBV6-2 or TRBV6-3 and TRBJ2-1; 11 bases agree with TRBD2. The CDR3 totals 16 residues. Germline values: CDR1 MNHEY, CDR2 SVGEGT. Unmatched junction bases numbered 0, after V lost 0 bases and J lost 2 bases.

At least ten counts were recorded for this clonotype. This rearrangement joins TRBV9 to TRBJ2-7; TRBD2 matches at 9 bases. V lost 3 bases and J lost 0; bases outside the gene matches: 7. Looked up from germline, CDR1 is SGDLS and CDR2 is YYNGEE. The CDR3 length is 16 residues. The CDR3 loop reads CASSARQTSGSYEQYF. In DNA, the CDR3 is TGTGCCAGCAGCGCACGTCAGACTAGCGGCTCCTACGAGCAGTACTTC.

This clonotype was seen at least ten times. J is TRBJ2-7 and V is TRBV7-9, with a weak D call TRBD1 (6 bases). The CDR3 extends over 14 amino acids. The germline V gene encodes CDR1 SEHNR and CDR2 FQNEAQ (reference sequence). The germline V and J ends were trimmed by 4 bases and 7 bases, with 17 bases remaining between them. In DNA, the CDR3 is TGTGCCAGCAGCTCCTTCCAAGCACAGGGAGAGCAGTACTTC. It codes for CASSSFQAQGEQYF. The full variable domain, with the rest looked up from reference TRBV7-9 and TRBJ2-7, is DTGVSQNPRHKITKRGQNVTFRCDPISEHNRLYWYRQTLGQGPEFLTYFQNEAQLEKSRLLSDRFSAERPKGSFSTLEIQRTEQGDSAMYLCASSSFQAQGEQYFGPGTRLTVT.

This rearrangement joins TRBV7-3 to TRBJ2-3; 13 bases are a match to TRBD2. CDR1 and CDR2 (germline): SGHTA, FQGTGA. With 5 bases clipped from V and 2 bases from J, the junction kept 4 bases outside the gene matches. CDR3 length equals 16 residues. CDR3 in DNA: TGTGCCAGCAGCCATGGGACTAGCGGGACCACAGATACGCAGTATTTT. Translation gives CASSHGTSGTTDTQYF.

This clonotype was detected many times. V and J are TRBV6-2 or TRBV6-3 and TRBJ2-1, with a possible D match to TRBD1 (5 bases). The CDR3 has 12 amino acids. CDR1 and CDR2 from the germline V gene are MNHEY and SVGEGT. Trimming took off 8 bases at V and 10 bases at J, with 15 bases between the two ends. The CDR3 nucleotides are TGTGCCAGCGATGAGTTTGGGGCAGAGCAGTTCTTC. Translated: CASDEFGAEQFF.

There are many counts of this clonotype. The chain combines TRBV30 with TRBJ2-7; 9 nucleotides match TRBD1. The ends lost 6 bases at V and 3 bases at J; junction bases unmatched: 6. This CDR3 comprises 13 residues. Germline V gene lookup returns CDR1 GTSNPN and CDR2 SVGIG (reference sequence). As DNA, the CDR3 is TGTGCCTGTGGAGGGGACAGGGACTACGAGCAGTACTTC. This sequence encodes CACGGDRDYEQYF.

This chain links TRBV7-9 with TRBJ1-2, with 8 bases that match TRBD1. The germline CDR1 and CDR2 sequences are SEHNR and FQNEAQ (reference sequence). The V and J ends lost 5 bases and 5 bases, in that order; junction bases with no gene match: 10. The length of the CDR3 is 15 residues. The CDR3 nucleotides read TGTGCCAGCAGCCACATTGACGACAGGGGATATGGCTACACCTTC. This encodes CASSHIDDRGYGYTF.